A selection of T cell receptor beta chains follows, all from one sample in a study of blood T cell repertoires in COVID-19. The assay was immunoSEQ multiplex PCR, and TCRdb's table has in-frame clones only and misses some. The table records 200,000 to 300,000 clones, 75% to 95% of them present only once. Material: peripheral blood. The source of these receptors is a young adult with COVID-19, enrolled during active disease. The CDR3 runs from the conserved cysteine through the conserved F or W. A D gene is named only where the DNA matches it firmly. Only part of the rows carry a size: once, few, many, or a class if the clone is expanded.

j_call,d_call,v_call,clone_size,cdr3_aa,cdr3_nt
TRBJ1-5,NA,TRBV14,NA,CASSQPTVGGNQPQHF,TGTGCCAGCAGCCAACCCACCGTAGGCGGTAATCAGCCCCAGCATTTT
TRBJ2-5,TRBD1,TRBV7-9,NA,CASSIQGARETQYF,TGTGCCAGCAGCATACAGGGGGCTCGAGAGACCCAGTACTTC
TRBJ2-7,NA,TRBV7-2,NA,CASSLVTGGAYEQYF,TGTGCCAGCAGCTTAGTAACAGGTGGCGCCTACGAGCAGTACTTC
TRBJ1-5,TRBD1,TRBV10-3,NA,CAVGQAGHQPQHF,TGTGCCGTCGGACAGGCCGGGCATCAGCCCCAGCATTTT
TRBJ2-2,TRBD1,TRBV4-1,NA,CASSQPTGNLPGELFF,TGCGCCAGCAGCCAACCGACAGGGAACTTGCCCGGGGAGCTGTTTTTT
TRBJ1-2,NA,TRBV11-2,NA,CASSLDEGWGQELYGYTF,TGTGCCAGCAGCTTAGATGAGGGCTGGGGGCAAGAACTTTATGGCTACACCTTC
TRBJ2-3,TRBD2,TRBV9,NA,CASSATSGRWTDTQYF,TGTGCCAGCAGCGCCACCAGCGGGAGATGGACAGATACGCAGTATTTT
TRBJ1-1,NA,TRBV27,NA,CASSLSLLTSDTEAFF,TGTGCCAGCAGTTTATCCCTCTTGACATCGGACACTGAAGCTTTCTTT
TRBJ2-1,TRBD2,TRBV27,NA,CASSSPFGRANNEQFF,TGTGCCAGCAGTTCTCCGTTCGGGAGGGCCAACAATGAGCAGTTCTTC
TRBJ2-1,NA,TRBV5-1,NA,CASSLLNEQFF,TGCGCCAGCAGCCTACTTAATGAGCAGTTCTTC
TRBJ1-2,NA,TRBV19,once,CASKIYTGGGALEYTF,TGTGCCAGTAAGATTTATACCGGAGGCGGTGCTTTGGAATACACCTTC
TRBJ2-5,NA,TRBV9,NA,CASSGGSYQETQYF,TGTGCCAGCAGCGGAGGGTCTTACCAAGAGACCCAGTACTTC
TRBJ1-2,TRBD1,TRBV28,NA,CASSLGDREVGGYTF,TGTGCCAGCAGTTTGGGGGACAGGGAAGTGGGTGGCTACACCTTC
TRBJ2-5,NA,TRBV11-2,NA,CASSSLRGSETQYF,TGTGCCAGCTCCTCTCTCAGGGGTTCTGAGACCCAGTACTTC
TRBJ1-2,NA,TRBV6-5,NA,CASRPQGFDGYTF,TGTGCCAGCAGGCCCCAGGGATTCGATGGCTACACCTTC
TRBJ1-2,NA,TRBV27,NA,CASSVNQAGGGYTF,TGTGCCAGCAGTGTAAACCAGGCGGGCGGCGGCTACACCTTC
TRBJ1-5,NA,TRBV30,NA,CAWSLQGDQPQHF,TGTGCCTGGAGTCTACAGGGAGACCAGCCCCAGCATTTT
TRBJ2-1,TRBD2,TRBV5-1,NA,CASSQGLVSHNEQFF,TGCGCCAGCAGCCAAGGACTAGTGTCCCACAATGAGCAGTTCTTC
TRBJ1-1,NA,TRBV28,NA,CASSLFPGKMNTEAFF,TGTGCCAGCAGTTTATTTCCAGGGAAGATGAACACTGAAGCTTTCTTT
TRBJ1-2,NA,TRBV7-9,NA,CASSLSAGDRYGYTF,TGTGCCAGCAGCTTATCGGCAGGGGATAGATATGGCTACACCTTC
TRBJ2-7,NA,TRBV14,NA,CASSQGSARVYEQYF,TGTGCCAGCAGCCAAGGGAGCGCGAGGGTCTACGAGCAGTACTTC
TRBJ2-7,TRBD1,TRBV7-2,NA,CASTDGRGRRYEQYF,TGTGCCAGCACCGATGGCAGGGGGCGCAGGTACGAGCAGTACTTC
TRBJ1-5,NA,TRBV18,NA,CASSPGGQQPQHF,TGTGCCAGCTCACCAGGGGGCCAGCAGCCCCAGCATTTT
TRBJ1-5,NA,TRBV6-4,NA,CASSDGAGQASNQPQHF,TGTGCCAGCAGTGACGGGGCGGGGCAGGCTAGCAATCAGCCCCAGCATTTT
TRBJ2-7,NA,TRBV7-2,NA,CASSLEYSSYEQYF,TGTGCCAGCAGCTTAGAGTACAGCTCCTACGAGCAGTACTTC
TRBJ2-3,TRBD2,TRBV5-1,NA,CASSLAGLLGEGDTQYF,TGCGCCAGCAGCCTGGCGGGACTACTAGGGGAGGGAGATACGCAGTATTTT